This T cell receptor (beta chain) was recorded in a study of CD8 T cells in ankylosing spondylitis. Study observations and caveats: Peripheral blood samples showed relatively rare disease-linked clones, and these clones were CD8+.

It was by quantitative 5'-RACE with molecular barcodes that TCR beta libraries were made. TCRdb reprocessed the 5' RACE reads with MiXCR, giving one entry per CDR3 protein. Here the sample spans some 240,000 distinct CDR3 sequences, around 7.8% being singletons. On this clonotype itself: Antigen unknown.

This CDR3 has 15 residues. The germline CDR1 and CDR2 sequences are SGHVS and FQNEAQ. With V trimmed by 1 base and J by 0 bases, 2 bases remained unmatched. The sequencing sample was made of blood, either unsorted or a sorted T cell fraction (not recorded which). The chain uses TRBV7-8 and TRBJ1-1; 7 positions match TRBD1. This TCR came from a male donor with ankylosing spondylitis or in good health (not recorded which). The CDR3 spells CASSLGGTVNTEAFF. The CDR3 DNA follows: TGTGCCAGCAGCTTAGGGGGGACAGTGAACACTGAAGCTTTCTTT.